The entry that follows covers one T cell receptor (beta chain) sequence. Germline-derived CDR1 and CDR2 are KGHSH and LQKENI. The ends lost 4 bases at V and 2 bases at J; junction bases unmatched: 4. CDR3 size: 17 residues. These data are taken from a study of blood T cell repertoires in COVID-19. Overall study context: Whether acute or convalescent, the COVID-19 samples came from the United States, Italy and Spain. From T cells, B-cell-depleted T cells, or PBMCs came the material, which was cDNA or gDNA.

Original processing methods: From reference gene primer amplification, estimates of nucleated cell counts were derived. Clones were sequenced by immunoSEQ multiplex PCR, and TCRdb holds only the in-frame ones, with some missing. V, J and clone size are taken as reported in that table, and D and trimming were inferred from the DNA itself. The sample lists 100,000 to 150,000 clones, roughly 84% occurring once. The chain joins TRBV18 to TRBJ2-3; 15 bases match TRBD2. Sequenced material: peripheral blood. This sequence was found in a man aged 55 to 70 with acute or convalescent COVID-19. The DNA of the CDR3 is TGTGCCAGCTCACGCCGGACTAGCGGGAGGGCCACAGATACGCAGTATTTT. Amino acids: CASSRRTSGRATDTQYF.